Shown below are 10 T cell receptor beta chains from a single sample sequenced in a study of CD8+ T cells in alopecia areata. Isolated RNA was reverse transcribed into cDNA used as the sequencing template. Profiling relied on immunoSEQ multiplex PCR, and the TCRdb table lists in-frame clones only, not all of them. The repertoire consists of about 1,300 clones, none detected only once. Source material: lesional skin. These receptors were taken from a C3H/HeJ mouse with alopecia areata. The strain's MHC: H2-k.

Of note for this clone: Gene names refer to mouse genes. The read stops 4 residues short of the end of the CDR3; the missing end is completed from the germline J gene. This rearrangement joins TRBV1 to TRBJ2-2; weak D call: TRBD1 (6 bases). CDR3 length equals 15 residues. Trimming cost V 2 bases and J 3 bases, with 10 bases left between them. The germline CDR1 and CDR2 sequences are NSQYPW and LRSPGD (reference sequence). The part of the CDR3 DNA that was read is TGCACCTGCAGTGCAATCAGGGGAGACACCGGG. Protein product: CTCSAIRGDTG. The CDR3 as a whole reads CTCSAIRGDTGQLYF. Supplemented by reference TRBV1 and TRBJ2-2, the full variable domain reads VTLLEQNPRWRLVPRGQAVNLRCILKNSQYPWMSWYQQDLQKQLQWLFTLRSPGDKEVKSLPGADYLATRVTDTELRLQVANMSQGRTLYCTCSAIRGDTGQLYFGEGSKLTVL.

This clone was seen repeatedly, ten times or more. Each gene name is a mouse one. Coverage ceases 4 residues before the CDR3 finishes, and the germline J gene fills in the end. The V gene is TRBV13-1, the J gene TRBJ2-4; D perhaps matches TRBD1 (6 bases). The CDR3 consists of 15 residues. The V gene's germline CDR1 is NSHNY and CDR2 SYGAGN. The ends were cut back, 1 base at V and 0 bases at J, with 9 bases in the middle. The CDR3 loop is CASSDRGRSQNTLYF. The CDR3 bases that were read are TGTGCCAGCAGTGATAGGGGGAGGAGTCAAAAC.

Worth noting for this clone: The listed TCRdb protein conflicts with the DNA translation at residue 11, and the protein shown is translated directly from the DNA. Genes and germline come from the mouse. The read ends 3 residues early relative to the CDR3; the germline J gene fills the gap. This rearrangement joins TRBV13-3 to TRBJ1-6; TRBD1 aligns across 11 bases. TRBJ1-6 carries the ORF label, with uncertain function. This CDR3 is 14 amino acids long. The germline V gene encodes CDR1 NNHDY and CDR2 SYVADS. V lost 10 bases and J lost 10; bases outside the gene matches: 10. The CDR3 spells CAVILGDRGSPLYF. The CDR3 DNA, read in part, is TGTGCCGTCATACTGGGGGACAGGGGGTCGCCC.

This clone was picked up many times. At residue 11, the TCRdb protein and translated DNA are inconsistent; the protein given comes from the DNA. The genes are named according to mouse. The read ends 3 residues shy of where the CDR3 ends; the end is completed using the germline J gene. The chain uses TRBV29 and TRBJ1-3, with D perhaps TRBD1 (6 bases). Germline CDR1 is MSHET and CDR2 is SYDVDS. CDR3 size: 14 residues. Trimming pared 1 base from V and 2 bases from J, leaving 6 bases between. The CDR3 bases that were read are TGTGCTAGCAGTTTATACAGGGCTGGAAATACG. It yields the protein CASSLYRAGNT. From start to end, the CDR3 is CASSLYRAGNTLYF.

This clone is deemed hyperexpanded. These gene names are mouse names. The DNA ends 4 residues before the CDR3 does, and the rest of the CDR3 is filled in from the germline J gene. The J gene is TRBJ1-4, the V gene TRBV1, with D perhaps TRBD1 (5 bases). The CDR3 contains 14 residues. Looked up from germline, CDR1 is NSQYPW and CDR2 is LRSPGD (reference sequence). V shed 1 base and J shed 6 bases, with 9 bases lying between them. The sequenced CDR3 bases are TGCACCTGCAGTGCAGTCAGGGATGACGAA. Translated: CTCSAVRDDE. In full, the CDR3 is CTCSAVRDDERLFF.

This clone has at least ten counts. Genes and germline come from the mouse. From the germline J gene comes the end of the CDR3, since the read stops 4 residues before it. The chain carries TRBV13-3 and TRBJ2-7; no clear D gene. Per germline, CDR1 NNHDY and CDR2 SYVADS. This CDR3 comprises 12 residues. The CDR3 bases that were read are TGTGCCAGCAGCCCTGACAAATAT. Its translation: CASSPDKY. The full CDR3 sequence reads CASSPDKYEQYF.

This clone was observed at least ten times. Any gene name here is a mouse gene name. Coverage ceases 4 residues before the CDR3 finishes, and the germline J gene fills in the end. V usage is TRBV13-1 and J usage is TRBJ2-4; D may be TRBD1 (6 bases). The CDR3 is 13 residues long. V was cut by 3 bases and J by 3 bases, with 8 bases left in between. Germline CDR1 NSHNY, CDR2 SYGAGN. CDR3 DNA (partial): TGTGCCAGCAGTGGGGGACACCAAAAC. Its translation: CASSGGHQN. The complete CDR3 reads CASSGGHQNTLYF.

This clone has a count of ten or more. The database protein in TCRdb disagrees with the DNA translation at residue 11; the sequence shown here was translated from the DNA. Mouse germline and gene names are used. The missing CDR3 end, 3 residues past where the read stops, is filled in from the germline J gene. The rearrangement links TRBV3 to TRBJ1-6, with 7 bases aligning to TRBD1. TRBJ1-6 is treated as an ORF (open reading frame) with a function not yet certain. CDR3 length equals 14 residues. V lost 1 base, J lost 10 bases, and 4 bases stayed unmatched. CDR1 and CDR2 from the germline V gene are SNHLY and FYNGKV (reference sequence). The part of the CDR3 DNA that was read is TGTGCCAGCAGCTTAGGGGGCAGGGGGTCGCCC. Translating gives CASSLGGRGSP. The CDR3 in full is CASSLGGRGSPLYF.

This clone was found many times. The listed genes are named as in mouse. The CDR3 extends 4 residues past the end of the read, so its final part is completed from the germline J gene. The rearrangement links TRBV19 to TRBJ2-1; perhaps TRBD1 as D (5 bases). The germline V gene has CDR1 FNHDT and CDR2 SITEND (reference sequence). The CDR3 is made up of 13 amino acids. The V and J ends lost 6 bases and 3 bases respectively, with 10 bases between them. Here the CDR3 reads CASTPGFYAEQFF. The part of the CDR3 DNA that was read is TGTGCCAGCACCCCAGGGTTCTATGCT.

As concerns this clone: Genes and germline are mouse. With the read ending 4 residues before the CDR3 end, the germline J gene is used to fill in that end. The chain recombines TRBV4 with TRBJ2-1, with 7 bases aligning to TRBD1. Germline V gene lookup returns CDR1 LGHDT and CDR2 YNNKQL (reference sequence). The CDR3 spans 12 residues. Here the CDR3 reads CASSLQGTEQFF. The CDR3 DNA, read in part, is TGTGCCAGCAGCTTACAGGGGACT.